The clone carrying this T cell receptor (beta chain) was counted a few times. Its antigen remains unidentified. Primers: 60 Vbeta forward and 13 Jbeta reverse. Using immunoSEQ multiplex PCR, the repertoire was profiled, and TCRdb retains in-frame clones only, with some absent. The profile shows roughly 160,000 clones, roughly 80% of them singletons. The length of the CDR3 is 14 residues. CDR1 and CDR2 from the germline V gene are MNHEY and SVGAGI. The J segment lost 6 bases and the V segment lost 6 bases, leaving 7 bases of the junction unmatched. The source of the sample is a study of cytomegalovirus exposure and HLA in healthy donors. Study conclusions and caveats: For most subjects, TCR beta sequences were reported to predict HLA-A and HLA-B alleles with accuracy. Serostatus for CMV was the only available immune exposure information. The investigators catalogued 180 or so TCR beta chains as cytomegalovirus-associated.

This sequence was found in a male donor in good health and CMV-seronegative. The sample comprised PBMCs. The chain employs TRBV6-5 and TRBJ1-5, with 8 bases identical to TRBD1. The CDR3 reads CASRTRQGSQPQHF. For the CDR3, the DNA is TGTGCCAGCAGAACAAGACAGGGGAGTCAGCCCCAGCATTTT.